This entry describes one T cell receptor beta chain. Its antigen is not known. The CDR3 runs 16 residues. Trimming removed 1 base from V and 0 bases from J, with 10 bases in between. The germline V gene has CDR1 MDHEN and CDR2 SYDVKM. Measured with immunoSEQ multiplex PCR; TCRdb has only the in-frame clones, and not every one. This sample yields 550,000 to 750,000 clones, of which approximately 90% are seen a single time; 24% belongs to the top ten. In the naive CD8 group, cells lacked CD45RO and were positively selected for CCR7, so terminally differentiated effector memory CD45RA+ cells were left out. Donation came from healthy HIV-negative adults that had no recent acute infections or vaccinations. Nashville, Tennessee was home to all donors, who were Caucasian adults. This sample is drawn from a study of shared clonotypes between healthy human individuals. Study as a whole: The study used three CD4 naive, three CD4 memory, two CD8 naive and one CD8 memory plate per donor. Regarding the study as a whole: When compared with the clonotypes that were shared by all four sorted-subset donors, the non-shared clonotypes turned out to have lower generation probabilities.

The sample comprised naive CD8+ T cells sorted from blood. The rearrangement joins TRBV28 to TRBJ2-1; the D call may be TRBD1 or TRBD2 (6 bases each). The clonotype comes from a man younger than 40 in good health. In DNA form, the CDR3 reads TGTGCCAGCAGTTTATTCGGGGGCGGCTCCTACAATGAGCAGTTCTTC. It specifies CASSLFGGGSYNEQFF.